The 30 T cell receptor beta chains given below trace back to one sample, sequenced in a study of response to subunit inactivated influenza vaccine. TCRdb recomputed calls from the RT-PCR reads with MiXCR, one row per CDR3 protein. The sample includes about 700,000 distinct CDR3 sequences, 15% to 19% seen only once; the top ten take 11%. The input for sequencing was PBMCs from blood, taken about 11 days after vaccination. The receptor set was obtained from a man aged 50-60 years who received an inactivated influenza vaccine.

In its sample, this clonotype was seen a few times. The chain has TRBV9 and TRBJ1-3, with unresolved D. Germline V CDR1 and CDR2: SGDLS, YYNGEE. The CDR3 has 16 residues. Trimming took off 4 bases at V and 1 base at J, with 15 bases between the two ends. As DNA, the CDR3 is TGTGCCAGCAGCACGGCTAGAGGGTGGTCTGGAAACACCATATATTTT. Protein: CASSTARGWSGNTIYF.

The CDR3 here is CASRPPQLETQYF. The CDR3, as DNA: TGTGCCAGCAGGCCGCCTCAGTTGGAGACCCAGTACTTC. V usage is TRBV2 and J usage is TRBJ2-5; D unresolved. V was pared by 6 bases and J by 5 bases, with 13 bases between. CDR3 length equals 13 residues. Per the germline V gene, CDR1 is SNHLY and CDR2 is FYNNEI.

The chain employs TRBV30 and TRBJ2-7; the D is unclear. V was pared by 0 bases and J by 4 bases, with 16 bases between. Germline V gives CDR1 GTSNPN, CDR2 SVGIG (reference sequence). The CDR3 consists of 15 residues. CDR3 DNA sequence: TGTGCCTGGAGTGTACGACGGGTAACATTATACGAGCAGTACTTC. Residues: CAWSVRRVTLYEQYF. Filled out from reference TRBV30 and TRBJ2-7, the complete variable domain reads SQTIHQWPATLVQPVGSPLSLECTVEGTSNPNLYWYRQAAGRGLQLLFYSVGIGQISSEVPQNLSASRPQDRQFILSSKKLLLSDSGFYLCAWSVRRVTLYEQYFGPGTRLTVT.

The CDR3 region has the DNA TGTGCCAGCAGGAGCGATGGGCCTACGAATGAGCAGTTCTTC. It translates to CASRSDGPTNEQFF. The genes are TRBV2 and TRBJ2-1; D not resolved. Trimming left V 6 bases short and J 7 bases short, with 16 bases between. The length of the CDR3 is 14 residues. Germline-derived CDR1 and CDR2 are SNHLY and FYNNEI.

This clonotype was counted at least ten times. The CDR3 spells CSVRDRIQETQYF. The CDR3 region has the DNA TGCAGCGTCAGGGATAGAATACAAGAGACCCAGTACTTC. The V and J genes are TRBV29-1 and TRBJ2-5; a weak D match, TRBD1 (5 bases). Germline assignment: CDR1 SQVTM and CDR2 ANQGSEA. CDR3 length: 13 residues. Trimming removed 6 bases from V and 2 bases from J, with 13 bases in between. The full variable domain, in which reference TRBV29-1 and TRBJ2-5 provide the parts outside the CDR3, is SAVISQKPSRDICQRGTSLTIQCQVDSQVTMMFWYRQQPGQSLTLIATANQGSEATYESGFVIDKFPISRPNLTFSTLTVSNMSPEDSSIYLCSVRDRIQETQYFGPGTRLLVL.

This clonotype was observed a handful of times. The gene calls are TRBV30 and TRBJ2-7; D unresolved. The CDR3 loop spans 14 amino acids. V was pared by 1 base and J by 2 bases, with 12 bases between. Germline V gene data show CDR1 as GTSNPN and CDR2 as SVGIG (reference sequence). The CDR3 loop reads CAWSGHTIPYEQYF. The CDR3, as DNA: TGTGCCTGGAGTGGCCACACCATTCCCTACGAGCAGTACTTC.

The chain joins TRBV12-3 or TRBV12-4 to TRBJ2-2; 8 bases align to TRBD1. Unmatched junction bases numbered 4, after V lost 5 bases and J lost 5 bases. CDR3 length: 14 amino acids. The chain's CDR3 is CASSGQGRTGELFF. The CDR3 nucleotides are TGTGCCAGCAGTGGACAGGGCCGAACCGGGGAGCTGTTTTTT.

The V gene is TRBV7-2, the J gene TRBJ2-7; D tentatively fits TRBD1 or TRBD2 (5 bases each). Trimming stripped 5 bases from V and 0 bases from J, with 14 bases between. There are 15 residues in the CDR3. CDR1 and CDR2 (germline): SGHTA, FQGNSA. The CDR3 sequence: CASSTTGTVSYEQYF. The CDR3, as DNA: TGTGCCAGCAGCACCACCGGGACCGTCTCCTACGAGCAGTACTTC.

The CDR3 loop reads CASSGAWNTEAFF. The DNA for the CDR3 is TGTGCCAGCAGCGGCGCCTGGAACACTGAAGCTTTCTTT. This sequence joins TRBV5-6 and TRBJ1-1; D uncertain. The CDR3 length is 13 residues. The V gene's germline CDR1 is SGHDT and CDR2 YYEEEE. V lost 4 bases, J lost 1 base, and 8 bases lay in between.

This clonotype was picked up a small number of times. The CDR3 sequence is CASSYPQGAQFF. The CDR3 DNA is TGTGCCAGCAGTTACCCCCAGGGGGCGCAGTTCTTC. The rearrangement joins TRBV6-6 to TRBJ2-1, with 8 positions matching TRBD1. J was trimmed by 12 bases and V by 2 bases; bases with no gene match: 3. CDR3 length equals 12 residues. Germline CDR1 and CDR2: MNHNY and SVGAGI (reference sequence).

V is TRBV2 and J is TRBJ2-3; TRBD2 agrees at 9 bases. This CDR3 region has 14 residues. The junction had 8 bases not matched to a gene; V was cut back by 5 bases and J by 8 bases. Germline values: CDR1 SNHLY, CDR2 FYNNEI. The chain's CDR3 is CASSSRTSESTQYF. The CDR3 bases are TGTGCCAGCAGTTCCAGGACTAGCGAGAGTACGCAGTATTTT.

This clonotype was seen a handful of times. V and J are TRBV4-1 and TRBJ1-2; maybe TRBD1 (5 bases). CDR1 and CDR2 (germline): MGHRA, YSYEKL. V was shortened by 2 bases and J by 8 bases, with 15 bases between the two germline ends. The CDR3 runs 14 residues. DNA of the CDR3: TGCGCCAGCAGCCAATCGTCAGGGTTCGAGGGCTACACCTTC. Encoded protein: CASSQSSGFEGYTF.

This clonotype was seen only a few times. The chain employs TRBV7-2 and TRBJ2-7; a possible D gene is TRBD2 (6 bases). V shed 2 bases and J shed 1 base, with 15 bases lying between them. CDR1 and CDR2 from the germline V gene are SGHTA and FQGNSA. The CDR3 consists of 16 residues. DNA for the CDR3: TGTGCCAGCAGCTTATTAGGTGCGGCGGGGTCCTACGAGCAGTACTTC. Its protein product is CASSLLGAAGSYEQYF. The variable domain in full, completed from reference TRBV7-2 and TRBJ2-7, reads GAGVSQSPSNKVTEKGKDVELRCDPISGHTALYWYRQSLGQGLEFLIYFQGNSAPDKSGLPSDRFSAERTGGSVSTLTIQRTQQEDSAVYLCASSLLGAAGSYEQYFGPGTRLTVT.

This clonotype turned up a few times. The chain couples TRBV6-5 to TRBJ2-1; D might be TRBD1 (5 bases). V lost 6 bases, J lost 4 bases, and 7 bases lay in between. CDR3 length: 12 amino acids. Germline V lookup: CDR1 MNHEY, CDR2 SVGAGI. The CDR3 DNA sequence: TGTGCCAGCAGACGACAGTACAATGAGCAGTTCTTC. Translated: CASRRQYNEQFF.

This clonotype appeared a few times. The chain links TRBV3-1 to TRBJ1-4; D is ambiguous. V was clipped by 1 base and J by 0 bases, with 9 bases between them. Germline CDR1 LGHDT, CDR2 YNNKEL (reference sequence). This CDR3 region has 16 residues. DNA for the CDR3: TGTGCCAGCAGCCAAGTGGCGGTAGCAACTAATGAAAAACTGTTTTTT. Encoded protein: CASSQVAVATNEKLFF.

In its sample, this clonotype was seen a few times. The chain links TRBV2 to TRBJ2-5, with TRBD1 as a possible D gene (5 bases). Germline V gives CDR1 SNHLY, CDR2 FYNNEI. The CDR3 sequence is 16 residues long. The V end was cut by 0 bases, the J end by 2 bases, with 13 bases between. CDR3 DNA sequence: TGTGCCAGCAGTGAAGCGCGGAACAGGCTTCAAGAGACCCAGTACTTC. Translating gives CASSEARNRLQETQYF.

The rearrangement uses TRBV10-3 and TRBJ1-2; 9 bases are a match to TRBD1. Trimming removed 6 bases from V and 3 bases from J; junction bases left unmatched: 8. CDR1 and CDR2 (germline): ENHRY, SYGVKD. The CDR3 totals 15 residues. The DNA for the CDR3 is TGTGCCATCAGCCTCGGGACAGGGAGGGACTATGGCTACACCTTC. Protein sequence: CAISLGTGRDYGYTF.

This clonotype has a handful of counts. This chain connects TRBV21-1 to TRBJ1-1; the D call in the table, TRBD1, was not verified against the DNA. TRBV21-1 is flagged as a pseudogene. The CDR3 consists of 18 residues. The CDR3 region has the DNA TGTGCCAGCAGCAAAGTGTACAGGGGGCAACCCAGGTATACTGAAGCTTTCTTT. Residues: CASSKVYRGQPRYTEAFF.

This clonotype was counted only a few times. V usage is TRBV11-2 and J usage is TRBJ2-5, with 9 bases identical to TRBD2. Germline trimming cut 3 bases from V and 2 bases from J; bases unmatched to any gene: 4. Germline loops: CDR1 SGHAT, CDR2 FQNNGV. The CDR3 covers 15 residues. CDR3 amino acids: CASSFSSGTQETQYF. The DNA of the CDR3 is TGTGCCAGCAGCTTCTCTAGCGGGACACAAGAGACCCAGTACTTC.

Only a few counts were recorded for this clonotype. The genes are TRBV28 and TRBJ2-3; possible D gene TRBD2, 5 bases. Deletions cut 7 bases from V and 10 bases from J, with 12 bases between. CDR3 length equals 11 residues. Germline-derived CDR1 and CDR2 are MDHEN and SYDVKM. CDR3 residues: CASTGTGAQYF. In nucleotides, the CDR3 is TGTGCCAGCACGGGAACTGGGGCGCAGTATTTT.

The chain links TRBV29-1 to TRBJ1-1; D is uncertain. The CDR3 contains 13 residues. Germline assignment: CDR1 SQVTM and CDR2 ANQGSEA. Trimming left V 7 bases short and J 5 bases short, with 17 bases between. The DNA for the CDR3 is TGCAGCGCGCGCAACTCCGGAAGGACTGAAGCTTTCTTT. It encodes CSARNSGRTEAFF.

The gene calls are TRBV5-1 and TRBJ2-6; maybe TRBD1 (6 bases). There are 19 residues in the CDR3. The V gene lost 0 bases and the J gene lost 1 base, with 17 bases spanning the gap. Per the germline V gene, CDR1 is SGHRS and CDR2 is YFSETQ. The CDR3 DNA sequence: TGCGCCAGCAGCTTGGCCCCGAGGGCCCAGGGGTCTGGGGCCAACGTCCTGACTTTC. Encoded protein: CASSLAPRAQGSGANVLTF.

The chain carries TRBV12-3 or TRBV12-4 and TRBJ2-3; 9 bases are shared with TRBD2. The V and J ends lost 3 bases and 2 bases, in that order; junction bases with no gene match: 3. CDR3 length: 15 residues. CDR3: CASSLASGTTDTQYF. In nucleotides, the CDR3 is TGTGCCAGCAGTTTGGCTAGCGGGACCACAGATACGCAGTATTTT.

This clonotype was observed a handful of times. J is TRBJ2-1 and V is TRBV15; 10 bases match TRBD2. After removal of 3 bases from V and 10 bases from J, the junction contained 6 bases not matched to a gene. The germline V gene encodes CDR1 LNHNV and CDR2 YYDKDF (reference sequence). There are 14 residues in the CDR3. The CDR3 nucleotides read TGTGCCACCAGCAGGCAGCGGGGGGGTGAGGAGCAGTTCTTC. Residues: CATSRQRGGEEQFF.

This rearrangement joins TRBV7-6 to TRBJ2-1, with D maybe TRBD1 (6 bases). This CDR3 region has 13 residues. Trimming shortened V by 3 bases and J by 5 bases, and 8 bases separated the two germline ends. The germline V gene has CDR1 SGHVS and CDR2 FNYEAQ. CDR3: CASSFAGDNEQFF. The CDR3 DNA follows: TGTGCCAGCAGCTTTGCAGGGGACAATGAGCAGTTCTTC. The variable domain in full, with the rest retrieved from reference TRBV7-6 and TRBJ2-1, is GAGVSQSPRYKVTKRGQDVALRCDPISGHVSLYWYRQALGQGPEFLTYFNYEAQQDKSGLPNDRFSAERPEGSISTLTIQRTEQRDSAMYRCASSFAGDNEQFFGPGTRLTVL.

This chain connects TRBV2 to TRBJ2-3; 10 nucleotides match TRBD2. Germline CDR1 is SNHLY and CDR2 is FYNNEI. The ends lost 6 bases at V and 2 bases at J; junction bases unmatched: 5. CDR3 size: 15 residues. The CDR3 coding sequence is TGTGCCAGCAGAGTGACTAGCGGGTACACAGATACGCAGTATTTT. Translating it yields CASRVTSGYTDTQYF.

The sample holds many counts of this clonotype. J is TRBJ1-4 and V is TRBV7-2; D is ambiguous. The CDR3 runs to 15 residues. Germline values: CDR1 SGHTA, CDR2 FQGNSA. V gave up 0 bases and J gave up 8 bases, with 13 bases separating them. CDR3 region: CASSLAARPGEKLFF. For the CDR3, the DNA is TGTGCCAGCAGCTTAGCGGCCAGACCTGGCGAAAAACTGTTTTTT. The full variable domain, with the rest looked up from reference TRBV7-2 and TRBJ1-4, is GAGVSQSPSNKVTEKGKDVELRCDPISGHTALYWYRQSLGQGLEFLIYFQGNSAPDKSGLPSDRFSAERTGGSVSTLTIQRTQQEDSAVYLCASSLAARPGEKLFFGSGTQLSVL.

V gene TRBV24-1 combines with J gene TRBJ2-7; D call uncertain. The CDR3 covers 14 residues. The germline V gene encodes CDR1 KGHDR and CDR2 SFDVKD. V was cut by 5 bases and J by 5 bases, with 15 bases left in between. The CDR3 sequence is CATSAKQNPNEQYF. CDR3 DNA sequence: TGTGCCACCAGTGCCAAACAGAACCCTAACGAGCAGTACTTC.

This clonotype was seen more than once but under ten times. This chain uses TRBV27 with TRBJ2-2, with 14 bases lining up with TRBD2. V shed 6 bases, J shed 6 bases, and the junction held 9 bases outside the gene matches. The CDR3 consists of 17 residues. Germline V CDR1 and CDR2: MNHEY, SMNVEV (reference sequence). The CDR3 is CASRRLAGGPRAGELFF. The CDR3 DNA reads as TGTGCCAGCAGGAGACTAGCGGGAGGGCCAAGGGCCGGGGAGCTGTTTTTT.

This clonotype was seen a few times. This rearrangement joins TRBV9 to TRBJ2-1, with 9 bases identical to TRBD2. CDR3 length equals 19 residues. V was clipped by 0 bases and J by 0 bases; unmatched bases: 10. The germline gives CDR1 SGDLS, CDR2 YYNGEE. CDR3 in amino acids: CASSVGPAGGSYSYNEQFF. The CDR3 DNA reads as TGTGCCAGCAGCGTAGGTCCAGCGGGGGGCTCCTACTCCTACAATGAGCAGTTCTTC.